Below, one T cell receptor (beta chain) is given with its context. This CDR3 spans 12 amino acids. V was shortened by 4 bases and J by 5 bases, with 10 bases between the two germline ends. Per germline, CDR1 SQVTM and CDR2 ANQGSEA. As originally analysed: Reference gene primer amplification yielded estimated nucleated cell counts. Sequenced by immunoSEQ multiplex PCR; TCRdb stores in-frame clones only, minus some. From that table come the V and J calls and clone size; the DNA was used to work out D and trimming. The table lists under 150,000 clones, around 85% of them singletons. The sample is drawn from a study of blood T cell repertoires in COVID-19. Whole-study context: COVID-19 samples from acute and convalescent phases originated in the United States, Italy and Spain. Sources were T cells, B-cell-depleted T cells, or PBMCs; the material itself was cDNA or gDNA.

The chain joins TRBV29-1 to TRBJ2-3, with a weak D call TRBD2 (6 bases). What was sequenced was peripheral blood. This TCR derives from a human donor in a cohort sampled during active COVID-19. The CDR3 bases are TGCAGCGTTGTGATCGGGGGAGATACGCAGTATTTT. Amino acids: CSVVIGGDTQYF.